The clone carrying this T cell receptor beta chain was seen a few times. Its antigen is still unknown. This specimen belongs to a study of cytomegalovirus exposure and HLA in healthy donors. Using immunoSEQ multiplex PCR, the repertoire was profiled, and TCRdb retains in-frame clones only, with some absent. Of 150,000 to 200,000 clones listed, around 81% are singletons. Whole-study results and caveats: Cytomegalovirus association was assigned to 150 to 200 TCR beta chains.

Germline-derived CDR1 and CDR2 are WNHNN and SYGVQD (reference sequence). Trimming pared 3 bases from V and 2 bases from J, leaving 17 bases between. CDR3 length: 17 amino acids. The clonotype comes from a woman in her late teens or twenties in good health and CMV-seropositive. What was sequenced was PBMCs. V is TRBV10-1 and J is TRBJ1-5, with a weak D call TRBD1 (6 bases). DNA for the CDR3: TGCGCCAGCAGTGAAGCCGGACAGCGCCAGGGCAATCAGCCCCAGCATTTT. Protein product: CASSEAGQRQGNQPQHF.